This T cell receptor beta chain was sequenced in a study of identical twins. TCRdb recomputed calls from the 5' RACE reads with MiXCR, one row per CDR3 protein. The sample lists approximately 670,000 distinct CDR3 sequences; 6.1% were seen once. Germline V gene lookup returns CDR1 MNHEY and CDR2 SMNVEV (reference sequence). Trimming shortened V by 3 bases and J by 0 bases, and 12 bases separated the two germline ends. CDR3 length equals 15 residues. This clonotype came up many times. Sequenced material: naive T cells sorted from blood. This receptor was taken from a man younger than 35 in good health. The V call is TRBV27, the J call TRBJ2-7, with D possibly TRBD2 on 5 matching bases. In DNA form, the CDR3 reads TGTGCCAGCAGTTTTTCAGGACTCAACTCCTACGAGCAGTACTTC. Its protein product is CASSFSGLNSYEQYF.